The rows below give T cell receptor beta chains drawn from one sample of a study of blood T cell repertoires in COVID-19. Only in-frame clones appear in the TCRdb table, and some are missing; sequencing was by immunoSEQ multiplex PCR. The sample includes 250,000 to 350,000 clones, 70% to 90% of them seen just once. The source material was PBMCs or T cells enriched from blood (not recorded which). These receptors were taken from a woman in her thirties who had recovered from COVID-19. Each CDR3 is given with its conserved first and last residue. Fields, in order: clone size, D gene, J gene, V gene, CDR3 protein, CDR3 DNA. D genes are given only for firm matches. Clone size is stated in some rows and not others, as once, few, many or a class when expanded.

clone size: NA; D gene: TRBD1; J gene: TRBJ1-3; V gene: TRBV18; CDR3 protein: CASSPGTAGNTIYF; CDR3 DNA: TGTGCCAGCTCACCTGGGACAGCCGGAAACACCATATATTTT
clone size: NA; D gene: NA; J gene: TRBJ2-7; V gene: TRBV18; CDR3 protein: CASSPVRVSSSYEQYF; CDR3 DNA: TGTGCCAGCTCACCAGTCAGGGTCTCCAGCTCCTACGAGCAGTACTTC
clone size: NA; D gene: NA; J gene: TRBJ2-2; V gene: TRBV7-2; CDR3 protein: CASSPYGELFF; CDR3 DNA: TGTGCCAGCAGCCCGTACGGGGAGCTGTTTTTT
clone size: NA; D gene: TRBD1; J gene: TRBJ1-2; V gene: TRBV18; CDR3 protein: CASSPLGQGTTSDGYTF; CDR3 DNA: TGTGCCAGCTCACCGTTAGGACAGGGTACGACCAGCGATGGCTACACCTTC
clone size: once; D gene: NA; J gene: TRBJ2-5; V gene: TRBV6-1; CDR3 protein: CASSEAVGGPKETQYF; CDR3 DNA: TGTGCCAGCAGTGAAGCGGTGGGGGGACCAAAAGAGACCCAGTACTTC
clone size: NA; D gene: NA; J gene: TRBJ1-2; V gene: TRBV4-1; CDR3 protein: CASSQPGDYGYTF; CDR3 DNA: TGCGCCAGCAGCCAACCAGGTGACTATGGCTACACCTTC
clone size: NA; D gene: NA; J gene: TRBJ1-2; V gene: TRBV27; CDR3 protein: CASSQGGYGYTF; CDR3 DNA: TGTGCCAGCAGCCAGGGCGGCTATGGCTACACCTTC
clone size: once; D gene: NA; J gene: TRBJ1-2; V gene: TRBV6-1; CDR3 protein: CASSEAPGSYGYTF; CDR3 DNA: TGTGCCAGCAGTGAAGCGCCAGGATCCTATGGCTACACCTTC
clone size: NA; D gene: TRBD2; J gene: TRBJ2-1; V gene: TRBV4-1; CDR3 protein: CASAGTSSVEQFF; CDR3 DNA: TGCGCCAGTGCCGGGACTAGCTCTGTTGAGCAGTTCTTC
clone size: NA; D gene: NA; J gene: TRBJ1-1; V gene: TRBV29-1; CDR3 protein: CSVERQRNTEAFF; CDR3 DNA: TGCAGCGTTGAGCGGCAGCGAAACACTGAAGCTTTCTTT
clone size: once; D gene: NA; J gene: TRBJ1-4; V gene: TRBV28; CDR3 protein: CASSLSRGREKLFF; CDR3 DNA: TGTGCCAGCAGTTTAAGCAGGGGCCGTGAAAAACTGTTTTTT
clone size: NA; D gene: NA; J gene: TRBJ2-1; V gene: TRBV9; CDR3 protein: CASSPRGNGGEQFF; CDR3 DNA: TGTGCCAGCAGCCCACGCGGGAATGGGGGTGAGCAGTTCTTC
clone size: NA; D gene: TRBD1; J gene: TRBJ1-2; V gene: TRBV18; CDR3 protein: CASSPLTGTEKNGYTF; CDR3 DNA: TGTGCCAGCTCACCCTTAACCGGGACAGAGAAAAATGGCTACACCTTC
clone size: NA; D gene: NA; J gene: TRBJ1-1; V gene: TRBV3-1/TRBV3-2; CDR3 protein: CASSLRRQVVTEAFF; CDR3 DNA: TGTGCCAGCAGCCTGCGCCGACAGGTGGTCACTGAAGCTTTCTTT
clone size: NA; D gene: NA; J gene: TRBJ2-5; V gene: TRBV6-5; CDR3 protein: CASREGVRTETQYF; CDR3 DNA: TGTGCCAGCCGAGAGGGGGTGAGAACAGAGACCCAGTACTTC
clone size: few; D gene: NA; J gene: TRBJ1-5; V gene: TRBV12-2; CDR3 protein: CASRLEVLTRFRPQHF; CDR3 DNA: TGTGCAAGTCGCTTAGAGGTTCTGACAAGGTTTCGGCCCCAGCATTTT
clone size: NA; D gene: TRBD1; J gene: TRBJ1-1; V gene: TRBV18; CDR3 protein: CASSPNRDRVNTEAFF; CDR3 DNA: TGTGCCAGCTCACCAAACCGGGACAGGGTGAACACTGAAGCTTTCTTT
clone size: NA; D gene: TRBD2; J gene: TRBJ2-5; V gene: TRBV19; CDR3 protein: CASSLGRGGQETQYF; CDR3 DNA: TGTGCCAGTAGCTTAGGGCGGGGGGGTCAAGAGACCCAGTACTTC
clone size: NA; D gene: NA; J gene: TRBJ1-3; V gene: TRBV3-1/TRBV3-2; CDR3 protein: CASSRRGTSGNTIYF; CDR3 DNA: TGTGCCAGCAGCCGCCGAGGAACCTCTGGAAACACCATATATTTT
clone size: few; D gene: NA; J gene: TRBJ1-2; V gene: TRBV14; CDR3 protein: CASSQAGVHGYTF; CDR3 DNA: TGTGCCAGCAGCCAAGCAGGGGTTCATGGCTACACCTTC
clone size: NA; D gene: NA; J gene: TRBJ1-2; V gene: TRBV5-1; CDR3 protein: CASSLSSTGPYGYTF; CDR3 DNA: TGCGCCAGCAGCTTGTCCTCAACAGGACCCTATGGCTACACCTTC
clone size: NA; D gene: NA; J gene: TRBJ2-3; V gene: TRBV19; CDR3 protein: CASSIALSTDTQYF; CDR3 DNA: TGTGCCAGTAGTATCGCGCTTAGCACAGATACGCAGTATTTT
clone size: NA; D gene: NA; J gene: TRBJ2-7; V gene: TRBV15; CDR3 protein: CATSRDKGGSTYEQYF; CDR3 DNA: TGTGCCACCAGCAGAGATAAGGGGGGGAGTACCTACGAGCAGTACTTC
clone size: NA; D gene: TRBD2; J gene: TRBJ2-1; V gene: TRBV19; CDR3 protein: CASSMRPGLAGRIHEQFF; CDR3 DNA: TGTGCCAGTAGTATGAGGCCTGGACTAGCGGGCAGAATCCATGAGCAGTTCTTC
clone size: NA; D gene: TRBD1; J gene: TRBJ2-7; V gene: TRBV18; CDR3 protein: CASSPDREFYEQYF; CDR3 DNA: TGTGCCAGCTCACCCGACAGGGAATTCTACGAGCAGTACTTC
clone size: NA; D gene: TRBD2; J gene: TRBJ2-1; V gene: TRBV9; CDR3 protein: CASSVEVSGGYNEQFF; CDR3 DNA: TGTGCCAGCAGCGTAGAGGTTAGCGGGGGCTACAATGAGCAGTTCTTC
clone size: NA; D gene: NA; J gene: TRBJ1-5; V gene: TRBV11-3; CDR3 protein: CASSLGGYQPQHF; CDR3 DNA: TGTGCCAGCAGCTTAGGAGGATATCAGCCCCAGCATTTT
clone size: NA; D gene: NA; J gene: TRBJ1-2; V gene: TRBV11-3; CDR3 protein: CASSLYRDYGYTF; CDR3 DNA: TGTGCCAGCAGTTTATACAGGGACTATGGCTACACCTTC
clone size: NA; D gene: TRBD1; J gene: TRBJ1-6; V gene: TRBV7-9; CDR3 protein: CASSFSGGYSPLHF; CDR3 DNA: TGTGCCAGCAGCTTCTCAGGGGGCTATTCACCCCTCCACTTT
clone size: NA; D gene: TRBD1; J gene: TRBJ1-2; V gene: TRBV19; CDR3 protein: CASSDRAGGYTF; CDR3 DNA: TGTGCCAGTAGTGACAGGGCTGGAGGCTACACCTTC
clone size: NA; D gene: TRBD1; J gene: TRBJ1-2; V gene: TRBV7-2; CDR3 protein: CASSLDLGTGGYGYTF; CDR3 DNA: TGTGCCAGCAGCTTAGATCTTGGGACAGGGGGCTATGGCTACACCTTC
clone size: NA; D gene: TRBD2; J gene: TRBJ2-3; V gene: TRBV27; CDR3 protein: CASSPRGGAGTDTQYF; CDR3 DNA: TGTGCCAGCAGTCCTCGGGGGGGGGCTGGCACAGATACGCAGTATTTT
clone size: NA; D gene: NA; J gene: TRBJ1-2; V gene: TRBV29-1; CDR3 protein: CSARDISNYGYTF; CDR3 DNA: TGCAGCGCAAGGGACATCTCGAACTATGGCTACACCTTC
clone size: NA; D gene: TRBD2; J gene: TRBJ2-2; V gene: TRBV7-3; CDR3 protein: CASSPRGTSGNTGELFF; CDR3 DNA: TGTGCCAGCAGCCCGCGCGGGACTAGCGGGAACACCGGGGAGCTGTTTTTT
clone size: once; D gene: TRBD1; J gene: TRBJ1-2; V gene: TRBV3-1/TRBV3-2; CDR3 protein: CASSQPMTGWDGYTF; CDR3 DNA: TGTGCCAGCAGCCAACCCATGACAGGGTGGGATGGCTACACCTTC
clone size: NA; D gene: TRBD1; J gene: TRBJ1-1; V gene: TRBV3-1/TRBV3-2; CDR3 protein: CASSQKNRGFRNTEAFF; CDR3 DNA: TGTGCCAGCAGCCAAAAGAACAGGGGATTCAGGAACACTGAAGCTTTCTTT
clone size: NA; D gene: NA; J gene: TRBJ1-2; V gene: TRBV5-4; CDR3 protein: CASSQGLVLDYGYTF; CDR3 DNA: TGTGCCAGCAGCCAGGGCCTCGTGTTGGACTATGGCTACACCTTC
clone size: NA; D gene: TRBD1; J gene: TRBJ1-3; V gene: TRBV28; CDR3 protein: CASSSTGAGTGNGNTIYF; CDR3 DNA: TGTGCCAGCAGTTCGACTGGCGCCGGGACAGGGAATGGAAACACCATATATTTT
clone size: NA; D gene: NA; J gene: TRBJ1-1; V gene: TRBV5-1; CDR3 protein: CASSSPGGSNTEAFF; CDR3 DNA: TGCGCCAGCAGCTCGCCCGGGGGGTCGAACACTGAAGCTTTCTTT
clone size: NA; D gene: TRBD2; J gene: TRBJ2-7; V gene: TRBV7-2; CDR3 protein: CASSLVGASGGYEQYF; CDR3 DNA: TGTGCCAGCAGCTTAGTCGGGGCTAGCGGGGGTTACGAGCAGTACTTC
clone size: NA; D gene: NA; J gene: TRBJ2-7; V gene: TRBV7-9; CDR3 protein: CASRETDSYEQYF; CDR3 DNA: TGTGCCAGCAGGGAGACAGATTCCTACGAGCAGTACTTC
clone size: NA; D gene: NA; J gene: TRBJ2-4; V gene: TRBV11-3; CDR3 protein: CASSFGLGSDIQYF; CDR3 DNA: TGTGCCAGCAGCTTCGGATTAGGGAGCGACATTCAGTACTTC
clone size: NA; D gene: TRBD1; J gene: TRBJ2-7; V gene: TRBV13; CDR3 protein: CASSLGQGWQYF; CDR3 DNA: TGTGCCAGCAGCCTCGGACAGGGGTGGCAGTACTTC
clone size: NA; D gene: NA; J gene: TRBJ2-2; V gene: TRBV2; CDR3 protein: CASSAQGVAGELFF; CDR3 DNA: TGTGCCAGCAGTGCACAGGGAGTCGCCGGGGAGCTGTTTTTT
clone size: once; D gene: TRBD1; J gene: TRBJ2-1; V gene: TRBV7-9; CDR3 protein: CASSDWDRVSEQFF; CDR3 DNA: TGTGCCAGCAGCGACTGGGACAGGGTGAGCGAGCAGTTCTTC
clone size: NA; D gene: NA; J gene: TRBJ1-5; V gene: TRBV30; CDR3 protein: CAWGRAYSNQPQHF; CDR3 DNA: TGTGCCTGGGGGAGGGCGTATAGCAATCAGCCCCAGCATTTT
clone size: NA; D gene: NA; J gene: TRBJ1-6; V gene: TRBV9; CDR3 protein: CASSVGAGPNSPLHF; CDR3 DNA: TGTGCCAGCAGCGTAGGTGCAGGGCCTAATTCACCCCTCCACTTT
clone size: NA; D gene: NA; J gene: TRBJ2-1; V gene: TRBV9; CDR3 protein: CASSMRSRSSYNEQFF; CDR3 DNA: TGTGCCAGCAGCATGCGGAGTCGAAGCTCCTACAATGAGCAGTTCTTC